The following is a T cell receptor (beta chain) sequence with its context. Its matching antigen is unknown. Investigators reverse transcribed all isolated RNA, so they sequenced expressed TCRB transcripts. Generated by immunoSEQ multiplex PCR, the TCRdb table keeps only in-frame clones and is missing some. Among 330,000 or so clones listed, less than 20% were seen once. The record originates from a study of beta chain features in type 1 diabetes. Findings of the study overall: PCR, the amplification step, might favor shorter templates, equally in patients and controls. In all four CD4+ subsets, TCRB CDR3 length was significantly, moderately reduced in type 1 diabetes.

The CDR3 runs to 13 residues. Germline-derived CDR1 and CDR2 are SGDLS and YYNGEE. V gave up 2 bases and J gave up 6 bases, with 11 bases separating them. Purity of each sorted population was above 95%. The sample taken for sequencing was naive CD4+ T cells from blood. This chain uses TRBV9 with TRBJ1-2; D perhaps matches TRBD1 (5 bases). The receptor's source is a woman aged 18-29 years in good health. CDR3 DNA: TGTGCCAGCAGCGTCCAGTCAGGGAATGGCTACACCTTC. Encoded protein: CASSVQSGNGYTF.